This TCR beta chain was observed in a study of blood T cell repertoires in COVID-19. Study details: Whether acute or convalescent, the COVID-19 samples came from the United States, Italy and Spain. Sources were T cells, B-cell-depleted T cells, or PBMCs; the material itself was cDNA or gDNA.

CDR3 length: 16 amino acids. CDR1 MNHEY and CDR2 SVGAGI come from the germline V gene. Trimming took off 2 bases at V and 3 bases at J, with 16 bases between the two ends. This clone was detected only once. Methods used by the authors: It was from reference gene primer amplification that nucleated cell counts were estimated. Profiled with immunoSEQ multiplex PCR; TCRdb holds only in-frame clones, not every one. V and J calls and clone size are copied from that table; D and trimming were computed from the DNA. The data hold more than 200,000 clones, with 75% to 90% observed a single time. This receptor was obtained from a woman between 70 and 85 years old with active or convalescent COVID-19. The specimen was peripheral blood. This chain connects TRBV6-5 to TRBJ1-2; perhaps TRBD1 as D (6 bases). The CDR3 bases are TGTGCCAGCAGTTACGCTCCAGGGGAGGGCTACTATGGCTACACCTTC. It yields the protein CASSYAPGEGYYGYTF.